These 2 T cell receptor beta chains originate from one sample sequenced in a study of identical twins (dated by TCRdb to about 2016). Library preparation used 5' RACE. Sequencing was carried out with an Illumina HiSeq 2000. TCRdb took the public reads, trimmed them with fastp at Q25, ran MiXCR for clone calling and kept in-frame beta chains. All rows with the same CDR3 protein become a single entry with the most common DNA and genes. This sample gives 420,000 or so distinct CDR3 sequences in total; about a fifth of them show up just once. The top ten clonotypes cover about 12% of the sample. The material sequenced was naive T cells sorted from blood. The cell subset or site label corresponds to: cells isolated with a human naive T-cell isolation kit. Receptors originate from a man in his forties or fifties in good health.

This clonotype was detected a few times. This chain links TRBV18 with TRBJ2-7; 8 bases are shared with TRBD1. CDR1 and CDR2 (germline): KGHSH, LQKENI. This CDR3 is 14 amino acids long. Trimming took 2 bases from V and 6 from J; bases not matched to a gene: 6. The CDR3 sequence is CASSPGQGRGEQYF. In nucleotides, the CDR3 is TGTGCCAGCTCACCAGGACAGGGAAGAGGCGAGCAGTACTTC.

This clonotype was counted once. This chain joins TRBV5-4 and TRBJ2-3; the match to TRBD1 covers 7 bases. Trimming at V came to 4 bases and at J to 0 bases, leaving 5 bases not matched to a gene. Germline CDR1 reads SGHNT; CDR2 reads YYREEE (reference sequence). This CDR3 has 15 residues. The CDR3 nucleotides read TGTGCCAGCAGCCAGGGACAGCGAAGCACAGATACGCAGTATTTT. Protein: CASSQGQRSTDTQYF.